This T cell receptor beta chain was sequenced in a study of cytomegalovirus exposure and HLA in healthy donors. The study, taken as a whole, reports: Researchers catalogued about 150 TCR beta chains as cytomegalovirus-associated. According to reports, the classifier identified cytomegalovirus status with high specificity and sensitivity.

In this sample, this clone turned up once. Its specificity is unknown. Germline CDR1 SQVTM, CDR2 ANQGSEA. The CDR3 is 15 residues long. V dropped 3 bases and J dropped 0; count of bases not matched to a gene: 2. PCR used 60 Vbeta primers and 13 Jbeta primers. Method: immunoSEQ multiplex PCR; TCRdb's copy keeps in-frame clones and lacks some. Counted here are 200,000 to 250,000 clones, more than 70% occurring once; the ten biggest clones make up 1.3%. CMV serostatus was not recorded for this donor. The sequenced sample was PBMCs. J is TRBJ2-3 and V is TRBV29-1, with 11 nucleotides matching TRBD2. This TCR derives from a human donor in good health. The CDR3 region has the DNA TGCAGCGTTGAGGGGACTAGCGGCAGCACAGATACGCAGTATTTT. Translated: CSVEGTSGSTDTQYF.